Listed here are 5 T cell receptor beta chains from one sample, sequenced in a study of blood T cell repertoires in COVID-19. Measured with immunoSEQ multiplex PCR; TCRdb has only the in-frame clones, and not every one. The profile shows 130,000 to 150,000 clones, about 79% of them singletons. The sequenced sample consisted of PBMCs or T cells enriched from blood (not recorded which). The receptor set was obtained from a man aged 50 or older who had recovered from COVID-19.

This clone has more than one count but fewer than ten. CDR3 nucleotides: TGTGCCAGCAGTTTCACAGGGGGCGGCTACGAGCAGTACTTC. Protein product: CASSFTGGGYEQYF. The J gene is TRBJ2-7, the V gene TRBV6-6, with 9 bases matching TRBD1. CDR1 is MNHNY, CDR2 SVGAGI, per germline (reference sequence). This CDR3 has 14 amino acids. After removal of 4 bases from V and 3 bases from J, the junction contained 4 bases not matched to a gene.

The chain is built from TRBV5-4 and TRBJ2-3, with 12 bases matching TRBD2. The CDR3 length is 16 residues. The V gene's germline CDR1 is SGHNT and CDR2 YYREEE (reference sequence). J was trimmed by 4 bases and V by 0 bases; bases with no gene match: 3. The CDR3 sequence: CASSLGLAGAPDTQYF. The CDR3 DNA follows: TGTGCCAGCAGCTTGGGACTAGCGGGGGCTCCAGATACGCAGTATTTT.

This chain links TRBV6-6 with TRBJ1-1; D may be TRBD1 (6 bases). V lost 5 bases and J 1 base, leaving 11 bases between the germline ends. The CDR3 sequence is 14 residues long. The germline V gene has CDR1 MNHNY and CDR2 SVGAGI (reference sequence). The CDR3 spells CASSLTGENTEAFF. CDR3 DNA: TGTGCCAGCAGTCTGACAGGAGAGAACACTGAAGCTTTCTTT.

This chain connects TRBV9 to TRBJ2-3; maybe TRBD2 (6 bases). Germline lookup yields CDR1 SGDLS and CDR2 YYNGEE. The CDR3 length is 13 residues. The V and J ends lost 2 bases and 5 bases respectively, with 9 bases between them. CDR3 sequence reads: CASSVRGGDTQYF. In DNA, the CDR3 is TGTGCCAGCAGCGTTCGGGGAGGAGATACGCAGTATTTT.

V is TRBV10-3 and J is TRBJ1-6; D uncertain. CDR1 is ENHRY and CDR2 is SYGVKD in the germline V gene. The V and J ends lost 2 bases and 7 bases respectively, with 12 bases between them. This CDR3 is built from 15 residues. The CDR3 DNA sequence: TGTGCCATCAGTGAGCGGACGGGAGGGAATTCACCCCTCCACTTT. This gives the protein CAISERTGGNSPLHF.